This T cell receptor (beta chain) was profiled in a study of blood T cell repertoires in COVID-19. On the study more broadly: The United States, Italy and Spain provided the acute and convalescent COVID-19 samples. T cells, B-cell-depleted T cells, or PBMCs provided the cDNA or gDNA that served as material.

V was trimmed by 4 bases and J by 7 bases, leaving 11 bases between them. Per the germline V gene, CDR1 is MNHEY and CDR2 is SMNVEV (reference sequence). The CDR3 is 13 amino acids. Patients in Seattle were enrolled during active infection, then followed longitudinally. Original methodology: Nucleated cell number was recorded as an estimate derived from reference gene primer amplification. The method was immunoSEQ multiplex PCR; TCRdb's version includes in-frame clones alone and lacks a portion of them. The V and J calls and clone size come from that table; D and trimming were worked out from the DNA. The repertoire has some 180,000 clones, roughly 91% of them found once; the top ten carry around 5.1%.

This sequence was found in a man younger than 35 with COVID-19, enrolled during active disease. V usage is TRBV27 and J usage is TRBJ2-1; D is ambiguous. Sequencing was done on a sample of peripheral blood. CDR3 sequence: CASSYSLRNEQFF. For the CDR3, the DNA is TGTGCCAGCAGTTATTCTTTACGGAATGAGCAGTTCTTC.